Here is one TCR beta chain with its context. TCRdb's table, derived via immunoSEQ multiplex PCR, lists solely in-frame clones and lacks some. The sample carries around 41,000 clones, 85% to 90% recorded once. These data are taken from a study of OX40 agonist ivuxolimab in advanced cancers. Across the whole study: Every patient in dose escalation had hepatocellular carcinoma, melanoma, renal cell or head and neck cancer.

With 3 bases removed from V and 0 bases from J, the gap between germline ends came to 13 bases. The CDR3 is 16 residues long. Germline V gene sequence: CDR1 SGHAT, CDR2 FQNNGV. The gene calls are TRBV11-2 and TRBJ2-3, with D hard to call. The sample in question was CD4+ or CD8+ T cells sorted from blood, obtained in a trial of the OX40 agonist ivuxolimab. This clonotype originated in an adult with an advanced solid tumor such as melanoma, head and neck, liver or kidney cancer. CDR3 DNA sequence: TGTGCCAGCAGCTTCCCTCAGAATAGCAGCACAGATACGCAGTATTTT. Its protein is CASSFPQNSSTDTQYF.